This T cell receptor beta chain emerged from a study of control samples from healthy donors and cancer patients. Profiled with immunoSEQ multiplex PCR; TCRdb holds only in-frame clones, not every one. The data contain 120,000 or so clones, about 95% of them seen just once; the ten biggest clones take up less than 4%. The source is a man younger than 45 in good health. Sample: blood.

The CDR3 protein is CASRDYRGDTEAFF. The CDR3 DNA is TGTGCCAGCAGGGACTACAGGGGAGACACTGAAGCTTTCTTT. The chain uses TRBV6-5 and TRBJ1-1, with 7 bases aligning to TRBD1. This CDR3 comprises 14 residues. V shed 6 bases, J shed 3 bases, and the junction held 7 bases outside the gene matches. Germline-derived CDR1 and CDR2 are MNHEY and SVGAGI.